Shown below are 4 T cell receptor beta chains from a single sample sequenced in a study of neurological immune-mediated disorders. Documented time point: longitudinal time-point 2. TCRdb itself ran the 5' RACE reads through MiXCR, one entry per CDR3 protein. In the table there are some 87,000 distinct CDR3 sequences, roughly 13% of which are singletons. The sequenced sample was PBMCs. These receptors were collected from a female donor with HTLV-1-associated myelopathy (HAM/TSP).

Turning to this clonotype: A much larger clone is a single base away; this may be a read error. The CDR3 nucleotides are TGTGTCAGCAGCTGGGGGGTCATCTATAATTCACCCCTCCACTTT. This gives the protein CVSSWGVIYNSPLHF. The chain has TRBV11-2 and TRBJ1-6; possibly TRBD1 for D (5 bases). The CDR3 is 15 residues long. Germline V gene sequence: CDR1 SGHAT, CDR2 FQNNGV.

In its sample, this clonotype was seen many times. As DNA, the CDR3 is TGCGCCAGCAGCTCGGGGCGGGGAGAGACCCAGTACTTC. This encodes CASSSGRGETQYF. The chain carries TRBV5-1 and TRBJ2-5, with a tentative D call TRBD2 (6 bases). The CDR3 has 13 residues. V lost 3 bases to trimming and J lost 4 bases, with 10 bases between them. From germline, CDR1 is SGHRS and CDR2 YFSETQ. Full variable domain (outside the CDR3, taken from reference TRBV5-1 and TRBJ2-5): KAGVTQTPRYLIKTRGQQVTLSCSPISGHRSVSWYQQTPGQGLQFLFEYFSETQRNKGNFPGRFSGRQFSNSRSEMNVSTLELGDSALYLCASSSGRGETQYFGPGTRLLVL.

As for this clonotype: An end of the junction does not agree with germline; a read error may underlie this. The J gene is TRBJ2-1, the V gene TRBV28; TRBD2 matches 9 bases. There are 16 residues in the CDR3. CDR1 is MDHEN, CDR2 SYDVKM, per germline. The CDR3 sequence is CSSRALSGGPNNEQFF. CDR3 sequence (DNA): TGTTCCAGCAGGGCCCTTAGCGGGGGACCTAACAATGAGCAGTTCTTC. The variable domain in full, with the rest retrieved from reference TRBV28 and TRBJ2-1, is DVKVTQSSRYLVKRTGEKVFLECVQDMDHENMFWYRQDPGLGLRLIYFSYDVKMKEKGDIPEGYSVSREKKERFSLILESASTNQTSMYLCSSRALSGGPNNEQFFGPGTRLTVL.

This clonotype has at least ten counts. V and J are TRBV12-3 or TRBV12-4 and TRBJ1-1, with unresolved D. With 5 bases removed from V and 1 base from J, the gap between germline ends came to 14 bases. The CDR3 length is 15 residues. CDR3: CASSPWEGRNTEAFF. The CDR3 DNA sequence: TGTGCCAGCAGTCCCTGGGAGGGCAGGAACACTGAAGCTTTCTTT.